This TCR beta chain derives from a study of CD8 T cells in Susac syndrome. Germline V gene data show CDR1 as LNHDA and CDR2 as SQIVND (reference sequence). CDR3 length: 13 amino acids. Trimming removed 3 bases at V and 6 bases at J, with 11 bases between. Random-hexamer reverse transcription was applied to roughly 0.45 to 1 ug RNA. Across 54 Vbeta and 13 Jbeta, immunoSEQ multiplex PCR amplified TCR beta CDR3. TCRdb itself ran the immunoSEQ multiplex PCR reads through MiXCR, one entry per CDR3 protein. The profile shows more than 250,000 distinct CDR3 sequences, about 92% of them singletons. The source of this sequence is a human donor with multiple sclerosis. The chain joins TRBV19 to TRBJ2-5; D ambiguous. Specimen: CD4+ T cells from PBMCs. In DNA, the CDR3 is TGTGCCAGTAGTATCGGTAGGGTACAGACCCAGTACTTC. Protein product: CASSIGRVQTQYF.